Presented here are 15 T cell receptor beta chains from one specimen sequenced in a study of shared clonotypes between healthy human individuals. TCRdb's copy holds only in-frame clones and misses some; the assay was immunoSEQ multiplex PCR. The profile covers hundreds of thousands of clones, with roughly 97% appearing a single time and about 0.06% taken by the ten largest. What was sequenced was naive CD4+ T cells sorted from blood. The subset: CD45RA+ positively selected. These receptors were taken from a woman in her 30s in good health.

This chain connects TRBV6-5 to TRBJ1-6; no definite D call. Trimming pared 8 bases from V and 8 bases from J, leaving 16 bases between. The germline V gene has CDR1 MNHEY and CDR2 SVGAGI. CDR3 size: 14 residues. As DNA, the CDR3 is TGTGCCAGCCGTGAGCGCATGGTGGATTCACCCCTCCACTTT. Translation gives CASRERMVDSPLHF.

This rearrangement joins TRBV7-9 to TRBJ1-1; D is unclear. There are 13 residues in the CDR3. Trimming took 5 bases from V and 3 from J, leaving 10 bases between them. Germline-derived CDR1 and CDR2 are SEHNR and FQNEAQ (reference sequence). CDR3 coding DNA: TGTGCCAGCAGCCTAGTTATTGACACTGAAGCTTTCTTT. This translates into CASSLVIDTEAFF.

The chain joins TRBV7-2 to TRBJ2-1; 10 bases are a match to TRBD2. The CDR3 totals 15 residues. V shed 2 bases, J shed 7 bases, and the junction held 5 bases outside the gene matches. Per the germline V gene, CDR1 is SGHTA and CDR2 is FQGNSA. In nucleotides, the CDR3 is TGTGCCAGCAGCTTACTAGCGGGAGATTGGAATGAGCAGTTCTTC. It is translated as CASSLLAGDWNEQFF.

The chain carries TRBV28 and TRBJ1-4; a possible D gene is TRBD1 (5 bases). The CDR3 runs 15 residues. Trimming pared 5 bases from V and 8 bases from J, leaving 18 bases between. Germline CDR1 and CDR2: MDHEN and SYDVKM. The CDR3 protein is CASSPRDRLWEKLFF. As DNA, the CDR3 is TGTGCCAGCAGTCCGCGGGACCGTCTCTGGGAAAAACTGTTTTTT.

The rearrangement links TRBV2 to TRBJ2-5; D gene uncertain. This CDR3 is 13 amino acids long. Germline V CDR1 and CDR2: SNHLY, FYNNEI. Trimming cost V 6 bases and J 5 bases, with 13 bases left between them. CDR3 amino acids: CASRAPRHETQYF. The CDR3, as DNA: TGTGCCAGCAGAGCACCCCGGCATGAGACCCAGTACTTC.

The J gene is TRBJ2-7, the V gene TRBV5-1; a weak D match, TRBD1 (6 bases). The ends were cut back, 4 bases at V and 0 bases at J, with 17 bases in the middle. Germline CDR1 reads SGHRS; CDR2 reads YFSETQ. The CDR3 consists of 16 residues. The CDR3: CASSVAPGTPSYEQYF. CDR3 DNA sequence: TGCGCCAGCAGCGTTGCGCCCGGGACACCCTCCTACGAGCAGTACTTC.

This clone was seen just once. CDR3 sequence reads: CASSLSVNTIYF. CDR3 nucleotides: TGTGCCAGCAGCTTGTCGGTAAACACCATATATTTT. This chain connects TRBV7-2 to TRBJ1-3; D remains ambiguous. This CDR3 has 12 amino acids. Germline loops: CDR1 SGHTA, CDR2 FQGNSA. The germline V and J ends were trimmed by 3 bases and 6 bases, with 6 bases remaining between them.

V is TRBV10-3 and J is TRBJ2-5; tentative D call: TRBD1 (6 bases). The DNA end lines up better with TRBJ2-7; the J call may be wrong. In germline, CDR1 is ENHRY, CDR2 SYGVKD. The CDR3 is 15 residues long. CDR3 loop: CAISDQQQGYYEQYF. In nucleotides, the CDR3 is TGTGCCATCAGTGACCAACAACAGGGATACTACGAGCAGTACTTC.

The chain employs TRBV25-1 and TRBJ1-2, with 7 bases identical to TRBD1. The CDR3 totals 13 residues. J was trimmed by 8 bases and V by 4 bases; bases with no gene match: 7. Per the germline V gene, CDR1 is MGHDK and CDR2 is SYGVNS. CDR3 DNA sequence: TGTGCCAGCAGTGTGGACAGGAATCGCGGCTACACCTTC. Translating gives CASSVDRNRGYTF.

This sequence joins TRBV7-3 and TRBJ2-2; D not certain. Germline V gives CDR1 SGHTA, CDR2 FQGTGA. CDR3 length equals 13 residues. V was trimmed by 5 bases and J by 4 bases, leaving 8 bases between them. Here the CDR3 reads CASSARSTGELFF. In DNA form, the CDR3 reads TGTGCCAGCAGCGCGAGGTCCACCGGGGAGCTGTTTTTT. The full variable domain, completed using reference TRBV7-3 and TRBJ2-2, is GAGVSQTPSNKVTEKGKYVELRCDPISGHTALYWYRQSLGQGPEFLIYFQGTGAADDSGLPNDRFFAVRPEGSVSTLKIQRTERGDSAVYLCASSARSTGELFFGEGSRLTVL.

The chain uses TRBV4-1 and TRBJ2-7; 9 bases agree with TRBD2. The trim removed 1 base at V and 3 bases at J, leaving 4 bases unmatched. The CDR3 is 15 amino acids. Per the germline V gene, CDR1 is MGHRA and CDR2 is YSYEKL. CDR3 sequence reads: CASSQVLAGIYEQYF. CDR3 DNA sequence: TGCGCCAGCAGCCAAGTCCTAGCGGGAATCTACGAGCAGTACTTC.

The V gene is TRBV10-3, the J gene TRBJ1-1; D is unresolved. CDR1 and CDR2 (germline): ENHRY, SYGVKD. This CDR3 region has 13 residues. V shed 7 bases and J shed 3 bases, with 12 bases lying between them. CDR3 in amino acids: CAITEEEDTEAFF. In DNA, the CDR3 is TGTGCCATCACCGAAGAGGAGGACACTGAAGCTTTCTTT.

The V and J genes are TRBV6-5 and TRBJ1-1; TRBD1 might be the D (6 bases). This CDR3 spans 13 amino acids. Between the trimmed V and J ends, which lost 6 bases and 4 bases, there was a span of 12 bases. Germline loops: CDR1 MNHEY, CDR2 SVGAGI. The CDR3 nucleotides read TGTGCCAGCAGACGCCAGGGGTCCACTGAAGCTTTCTTT. Translating it yields CASRRQGSTEAFF.

The rearrangement uses TRBV7-9 and TRBJ2-1; 9 bases agree with TRBD2. Germline V gene sequence: CDR1 SEHNR, CDR2 FQNEAQ (reference sequence). V lost 5 bases and J lost 9; bases outside the gene matches: 11. The CDR3 contains 15 residues. The CDR3 bases are TGTGCCAGCAGCCCTACGGGCGGGAGGGGAGGTGAGCAGTTCTTC. Its protein is CASSPTGGRGGEQFF.

J is TRBJ2-2 and V is TRBV5-1; 8 nucleotides align to TRBD2. This CDR3 comprises 17 residues. Germline values: CDR1 SGHRS, CDR2 YFSETQ. V gave up 0 bases and J gave up 0 bases; unmatched junction bases: 4. For the CDR3, the DNA is TGCGCCAGCAGCTTGGATGCGGGGGGCGCGAACACCGGGGAGCTGTTTTTT. This sequence encodes CASSLDAGGANTGELFF.